These 27 T cell receptor beta chains originate from one sample sequenced in a study of T-cell memory formation after mild COVID-19 (dated by TCRdb to 2020 to 2022). Libraries were prepared through 5' RACE. TCRdb lists the instrument as Illumina NovaSeq 6000. The public reads were reanalyzed by TCRdb: fastp trimming at Q25, MiXCR alignment, in-frame beta chains only. CDR3 protein duplicates are merged, each entry listing the most common genes and DNA. Here the sample has hundreds of thousands of distinct CDR3 sequences; 15% to 20% occur a single time. The ten largest clones add up to about 12% of the sample. The sequencing input was PBMCs or a T cell subset sorted from them (not recorded which). These receptors came from an adult woman who had mild COVID-19 (a few samples of this study predate the infection). The sample titles of this study are shuffled in the database, so cell type and time point are left out; the donor was told from shared clones.

Only a few counts were recorded for this clonotype. The chain is built from TRBV12-3 or TRBV12-4 and TRBJ1-3; no definite D call. The CDR3 spans 15 residues. V was cut by 6 bases and J by 4 bases, with 16 bases left in between. The chain's CDR3 is CASSFGPQYGNTIYF. The CDR3 DNA sequence: TGTGCCAGCAGCTTTGGGCCCCAGTACGGAAACACCATATATTTT.

The table lists this clonotype with a few counts. V is TRBV27 and J is TRBJ2-3, with unresolved D. The CDR3 consists of 13 residues. CDR1 and CDR2 (germline): MNHEY, SMNVEV (reference sequence). The germline V and J ends were trimmed by 5 bases and 2 bases, with 8 bases remaining between them. The CDR3 nucleotides are TGTGCCAGCAGTACGCTCAACACAGATACGCAGTATTTT. Translating it yields CASSTLNTDTQYF.

The chain couples TRBV12-3 or TRBV12-4 to TRBJ2-6, with D unresolved. This CDR3 contains 14 residues. The V end lost 7 bases, the J end lost 4 bases, and 11 bases lay between the germline ends. The CDR3 here is CASITRRGANVLTF. CDR3 DNA sequence: TGTGCCAGCATCACCCGACGGGGGGCCAACGTCCTGACTTTC.

The J gene is TRBJ2-7, the V gene TRBV6-5; D gene ambiguous. The V and J ends lost 5 bases and 3 bases respectively, with 23 bases between them. The germline CDR1 and CDR2 sequences are MNHEY and SVGAGI. This CDR3 is built from 17 residues. CDR3 sequence: CASSIRRPSSILYEQYF. CDR3 in DNA: TGTGCCAGCAGTATCAGGCGGCCCTCTTCAATTCTCTACGAGCAGTACTTC.

The rearrangement uses TRBV7-6 and TRBJ1-1, with a weak D call TRBD1 (6 bases). CDR3 size: 15 residues. CDR1 is SGHVS, CDR2 FNYEAQ, per germline. The V end lost 1 base, the J end lost 0 bases, and 9 bases lay between the germline ends. CDR3 residues: CASSLGQAMNTEAFF. In DNA form, the CDR3 reads TGTGCCAGCAGCTTAGGACAGGCCATGAACACTGAAGCTTTCTTT.

A few counts support this clonotype. This chain connects TRBV14 to TRBJ2-3, with no clear D. The germline V gene encodes CDR1 SGHDN and CDR2 FVKESK. V dropped 3 bases and J dropped 2 bases, with 9 bases sitting between them. The CDR3 loop spans 14 amino acids. CDR3 bases: TGTGCCAGCAGCCATTACGTAGTCACAGATACGCAGTATTTT. Protein: CASSHYVVTDTQYF. The full variable domain, completed using reference TRBV14 and TRBJ2-3, is EAGVTQFPSHSVIEKGQTVTLRCDPISGHDNLYWYRRVMGKEIKFLLHFVKESKQDESGMPNNRFLAERTGGTYSTLKVQPAELEDSGVYFCASSHYVVTDTQYFGPGTRLTVL.

The genes are TRBV27 and TRBJ1-1, with a tentative D call TRBD1 (5 bases). V lost 1 base and J lost 3, with 15 bases in between. This CDR3 spans 16 amino acids. Germline V lookup: CDR1 MNHEY, CDR2 SMNVEV (reference sequence). The CDR3, as DNA: TGTGCCAGCAGTTTATGGGGGACGGGGCTTGACACTGAAGCTTTCTTT. Encoded protein: CASSLWGTGLDTEAFF.

This clonotype was detected only once. This chain uses TRBV7-9 with TRBJ2-5; 8 nucleotides align to TRBD1. The V gene end was trimmed by 4 bases and the J gene end by 2 bases; junction bases not matched to a gene: 9. The germline V gene encodes CDR1 SEHNR and CDR2 FQNEAQ (reference sequence). CDR3 length: 16 residues. CDR3 DNA: TGTGCCAGCAGCTCAACCGGGACAGGAGAACAAGAGACCCAGTACTTC. Translating it yields CASSSTGTGEQETQYF.

This clonotype was detected a few times. The chain recombines TRBV28 with TRBJ1-2; 10 positions agree with TRBD1. The CDR3 is made up of 15 amino acids. J was trimmed by 6 bases and V by 2 bases; bases with no gene match: 6. Germline V gives CDR1 MDHEN, CDR2 SYDVKM. The chain's CDR3 is CASSLMDRGGNGYTF. The CDR3 DNA is TGTGCCAGCAGTTTAATGGACAGGGGGGGGAATGGCTACACCTTC.

This clonotype was recorded a few times. The chain employs TRBV11-1 and TRBJ2-7, with D hard to call. V lost 5 bases, J lost 3 bases, and 11 bases lay in between. Germline CDR1 SGHAT, CDR2 FQDESV (reference sequence). There are 13 residues in the CDR3. The CDR3 protein is CASSTDWSYEQYF. CDR3 sequence (DNA): TGTGCCAGCAGCACAGACTGGAGCTACGAGCAGTACTTC.

This clonotype was detected a few times. This sequence joins TRBV7-9 and TRBJ2-7; the D is unclear. Trimming removed 3 bases from V and 6 bases from J, with 9 bases in between. Germline V gene data show CDR1 as SEHNR and CDR2 as FQNEAQ (reference sequence). The CDR3 length is 12 residues. The CDR3 loop is CASSLSRSEQYF. The CDR3 DNA reads TGTGCCAGCAGCTTGTCCAGGTCCGAGCAGTACTTC.

The chain joins TRBV7-9 to TRBJ2-3, with TRBD2 as a possible D gene (5 bases). With 4 bases removed from V and 1 base from J, the gap between germline ends came to 12 bases. Germline CDR1 SEHNR, CDR2 FQNEAQ (reference sequence). CDR3 size: 15 residues. Here the CDR3 reads CASSSFLRGTDTQYF. As DNA, the CDR3 is TGTGCCAGCAGCTCCTTTTTGAGGGGCACAGATACGCAGTATTTT.

This CDR3 reads CASSVAGETDTQYF. CDR3 nucleotide sequence: TGTGCCAGCAGCGTAGCGGGAGAGACAGATACGCAGTATTTT. This rearrangement joins TRBV9 to TRBJ2-3, with D possibly matching TRBD2 (6 bases). V gave up 0 bases and J gave up 3 bases, with 8 bases separating them. Germline loops: CDR1 SGDLS, CDR2 YYNGEE. The CDR3 sequence is 14 residues long. The variable domain in full, with the rest retrieved from reference TRBV9 and TRBJ2-3, is DSGVTQTPKHLITATGQRVTLRCSPRSGDLSVYWYQQSLDQGLQFLIQYYNGEERAKGNILERFSAQQFPDLHSELNLSSLELGDSALYFCASSVAGETDTQYFGPGTRLTVL.

This chain uses TRBV7-2 with TRBJ2-3; D might be TRBD2 (6 bases). V lost 3 bases to trimming and J lost 4 bases, with 11 bases between them. CDR1 is SGHTA and CDR2 is FQGNSA in the germline V gene. This CDR3 is 14 amino acids long. This CDR3 is CASSFGGVPDTQYF. DNA of the CDR3: TGTGCCAGCAGCTTTGGCGGGGTCCCAGATACGCAGTATTTT.

This clonotype was counted only a few times. This sequence joins TRBV9 and TRBJ2-1, with unresolved D. The CDR3 extends over 14 amino acids. V lost 0 bases, J lost 4 bases, and 8 bases lay in between. Germline V gene data show CDR1 as SGDLS and CDR2 as YYNGEE. CDR3 protein: CASSVGHSYNEQFF. CDR3 in DNA: TGTGCCAGCAGCGTAGGACATTCATACAATGAGCAGTTCTTC.

This clonotype was recorded a few times. The rearrangement joins TRBV20-1 to TRBJ2-5, with TRBD1 identical over 8 bases. The CDR3 is 14 residues long. V shed 4 bases, J shed 2 bases, and the junction held 6 bases outside the gene matches. The germline gives CDR1 DFQATT, CDR2 SNEGSKA (reference sequence). For the CDR3, the DNA is TGCAGTGCTACAAGGACAGGGCGGCAAGAGACCCAGTACTTC. This translates into CSATRTGRQETQYF.

This clonotype occurred a few times. The CDR3 here is CASKDRGETQYF. The CDR3 nucleotides read TGTGCCAGCAAGGACAGGGGAGAGACCCAGTACTTC. The rearrangement uses TRBV21-1 and TRBJ2-5; the DNA was not used to check the table's D call, TRBD1. TRBV21-1 is shown as a pseudogene. CDR3 length: 12 residues.

V and J are TRBV3-1 and TRBJ1-6, with 9 nucleotides matching TRBD1. The CDR3 sequence is 15 residues long. The V segment lost 7 bases and the J segment 9 bases; nucleotides outside the gene matches: 10. Germline CDR1 is LGHDT and CDR2 is YNNKEL (reference sequence). The CDR3 is CASKPQGARGSPLHF. Written as DNA, the CDR3 is TGTGCCAGCAAGCCACAGGGGGCTCGGGGTTCACCCCTCCACTTT.

The V and J genes are TRBV27 and TRBJ2-3; 9 positions match TRBD2. The germline V gene encodes CDR1 MNHEY and CDR2 SMNVEV (reference sequence). V shed 5 bases and J 5 bases; nucleotides not matched to a gene: 8. The CDR3 extends over 15 amino acids. CDR3 DNA sequence: TGTGCCAGCAGTCAGACCCTAGCGGGAAAAGATACGCAGTATTTT. This codes for CASSQTLAGKDTQYF.

This clonotype occurred a few times. This sequence joins TRBV7-9 and TRBJ2-7, with D possibly being TRBD1 or TRBD2 (6 bases each). There are 17 residues in the CDR3. The V gene lost 5 bases and the J gene lost 2 bases, with 22 bases spanning the gap. Germline CDR1 and CDR2: SEHNR and FQNEAQ (reference sequence). CDR3 nucleotide sequence: TGTGCCAGCAGCGTTTCCACAAACGAAGGGGGGACCTACGAGCAGTACTTC. Protein sequence: CASSVSTNEGGTYEQYF.

This clonotype was seen more than once but under ten times. The chain couples TRBV4-3 to TRBJ2-1; TRBD2 aligns across 7 bases. This CDR3 is 16 amino acids long. Germline V gene data show CDR1 as LGHNA and CDR2 as YSLEER. V was clipped by 0 bases and J by 4 bases; unmatched bases: 6. CDR3 amino acids: CASSQDGRDYYNEQFF. CDR3 nucleotide sequence: TGCGCCAGCAGCCAAGATGGGCGGGACTATTACAATGAGCAGTTCTTC.

This clonotype was observed a few times. The chain uses TRBV12-3 or TRBV12-4 and TRBJ2-5, with D possibly TRBD1 on 5 matching bases. The CDR3 spans 14 residues. V dropped 5 bases and J dropped 0 bases, with 10 bases sitting between them. This chain's CDR3 is CASSIDSNQETQYF. CDR3 bases: TGTGCCAGCAGTATCGACAGTAACCAAGAGACCCAGTACTTC.

The sample holds a few counts of this clonotype. The J gene is TRBJ2-7, the V gene TRBV20-1; 10 bases are a match to TRBD1. The germline V gene encodes CDR1 DFQATT and CDR2 SNEGSKA (reference sequence). The CDR3 spans 14 residues. J was trimmed by 3 bases and V by 4 bases; bases with no gene match: 6. The CDR3: CSATPGQGYYEQYF. The CDR3 DNA sequence: TGCAGTGCTACCCCGGGACAGGGGTACTACGAGCAGTACTTC.

The chain joins TRBV6-5 to TRBJ1-1; possible D gene TRBD1, 5 bases. Germline CDR1 is MNHEY and CDR2 is SVGAGI. The V end was cut by 6 bases, the J end by 6 bases, with 14 bases between. The CDR3 runs 13 residues. The CDR3 loop reads CASRSGWGAEAFF. Written as DNA, the CDR3 is TGTGCCAGCAGGTCTGGGTGGGGCGCTGAAGCTTTCTTT.

The rearrangement links TRBV7-2 to TRBJ2-1; tentatively, D is TRBD1 (6 bases). The CDR3 contains 16 residues. Germline V gene sequence: CDR1 SGHTA, CDR2 FQGNSA. V was pared by 6 bases and J by 7 bases, with 22 bases between. The CDR3 here is CASRPRLSRGPNEQFF. The CDR3 DNA reads TGTGCCAGCAGGCCAAGGTTGTCCAGGGGACCTAATGAGCAGTTCTTC. The entire variable domain, with the rest obtained from reference TRBV7-2 and TRBJ2-1, is as follows: GAGVSQSPSNKVTEKGKDVELRCDPISGHTALYWYRQSLGQGLEFLIYFQGNSAPDKSGLPSDRFSAERTGGSVSTLTIQRTQQEDSAVYLCASRPRLSRGPNEQFFGPGTRLTVL.

This clonotype has a handful of counts. The chain combines TRBV12-5 with TRBJ1-3; D gene ambiguous. This CDR3 region has 21 residues. The germline CDR1 and CDR2 sequences are LGHNT and FRNRAP. V was shortened by 0 bases and J by 4 bases, with 28 bases between the two germline ends. The CDR3 spells CASGLVDMVRRGKPFGNTIYF. CDR3 DNA sequence: TGTGCTAGTGGTTTGGTAGATATGGTAAGGAGAGGGAAGCCCTTCGGAAACACCATATATTTT.

This clonotype was observed a few times. The genes are TRBV7-3 and TRBJ2-3; TRBD2 agrees at 8 bases. CDR1 and CDR2 (germline): SGHTA, FQGTGA. The CDR3 loop spans 14 amino acids. V shed 5 bases, J shed 4 bases, and the junction held 5 bases outside the gene matches. CDR3 loop: CASSPSGGADTQYF. Here the CDR3 DNA reads TGTGCCAGCAGCCCCAGCGGGGGCGCAGATACGCAGTATTTT.